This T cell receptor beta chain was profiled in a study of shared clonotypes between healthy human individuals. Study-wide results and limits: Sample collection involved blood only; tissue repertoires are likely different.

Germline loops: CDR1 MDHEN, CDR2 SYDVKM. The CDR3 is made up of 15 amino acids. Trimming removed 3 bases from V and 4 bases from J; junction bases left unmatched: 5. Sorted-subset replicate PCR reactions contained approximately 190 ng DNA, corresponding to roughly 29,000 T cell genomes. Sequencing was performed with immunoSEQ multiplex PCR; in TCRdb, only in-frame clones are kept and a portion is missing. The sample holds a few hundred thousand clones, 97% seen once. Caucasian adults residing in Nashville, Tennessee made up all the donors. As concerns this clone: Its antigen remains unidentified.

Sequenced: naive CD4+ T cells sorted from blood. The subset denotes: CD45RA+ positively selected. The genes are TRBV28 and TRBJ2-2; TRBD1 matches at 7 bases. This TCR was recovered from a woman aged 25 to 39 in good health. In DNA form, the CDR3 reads TGTGCCAGCAGTTTTTCAGGGGGAATCACCGGGGAGCTGTTTTTT. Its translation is CASSFSGGITGELFF. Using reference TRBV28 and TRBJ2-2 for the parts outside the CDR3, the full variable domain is DVKVTQSSRYLVKRTGEKVFLECVQDMDHENMFWYRQDPGLGLRLIYFSYDVKMKEKGDIPEGYSVSREKKERFSLILESASTNQTSMYLCASSFSGGITGELFFGEGSRLTVL.